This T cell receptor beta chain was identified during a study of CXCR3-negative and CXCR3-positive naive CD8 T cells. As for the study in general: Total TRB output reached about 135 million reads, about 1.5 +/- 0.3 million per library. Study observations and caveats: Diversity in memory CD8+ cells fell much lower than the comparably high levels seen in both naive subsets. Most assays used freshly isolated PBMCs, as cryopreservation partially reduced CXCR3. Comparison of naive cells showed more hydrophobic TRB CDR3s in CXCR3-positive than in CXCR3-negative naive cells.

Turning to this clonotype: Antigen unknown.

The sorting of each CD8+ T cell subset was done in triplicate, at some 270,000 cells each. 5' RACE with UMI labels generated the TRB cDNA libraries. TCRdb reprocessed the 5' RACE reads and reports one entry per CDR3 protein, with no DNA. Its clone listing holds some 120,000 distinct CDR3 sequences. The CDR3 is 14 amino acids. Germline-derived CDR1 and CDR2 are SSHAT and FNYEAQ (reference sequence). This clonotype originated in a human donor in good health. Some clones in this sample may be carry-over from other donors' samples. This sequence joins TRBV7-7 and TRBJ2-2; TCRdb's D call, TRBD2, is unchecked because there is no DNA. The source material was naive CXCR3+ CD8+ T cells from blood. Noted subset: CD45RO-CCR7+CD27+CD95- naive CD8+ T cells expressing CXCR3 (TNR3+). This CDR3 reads CASSQGPPAGELFF.